The source of this T cell receptor beta chain is a study of CD8 T cells in Susac syndrome. RNA amounts of 0.5 to 1 ug underwent reverse transcription with random hexamers. Via MiXCR, TCRdb re-called the immunoSEQ multiplex PCR reads, giving one row per CDR3 protein. The data contain under 350,000 distinct CDR3 sequences, approximately 90% of them singletons. The CDR3 consists of 15 residues. CDR1 and CDR2 from the germline V gene are SGHDN and FVKESK. The junction had 8 bases not matched to a gene; V was cut back by 4 bases and J by 3 bases. Source material: CD4+ T cells from PBMCs. This clonotype originated in a human donor with multiple sclerosis. J is TRBJ2-7 and V is TRBV14; 8 bases agree with TRBD1. The CDR3: CASSPRQGLVYEQYF. CDR3 nucleotide sequence: TGTGCCAGCAGCCCGCGACAGGGGCTAGTCTACGAGCAGTACTTC.